The rows below give T cell receptor beta chains drawn from one sample of a study of T cell repertoires in aging, cancer and after chemotherapy. Each CDR3 protein is one row after TCRdb ran MiXCR on the multiplex PCR reads. Among about 5,000 distinct CDR3 sequences listed, roughly 19% were seen once. The sequenced sample was blood. These TCRs come from a human donor in good health. The donor label of this sample is uncertain. Both conserved end residues are part of each CDR3. The D gene is left open where the match is weak. Clone size is stated in some rows and not others, as once, few, many or a class when expanded.

TRBJ2-5,TRBD2,many,TRBV18,TGTGCCAGCTCCAAGGGGTCTGCGGGGGTGCGAGCGGAGACCCAGTACTTC,CASSKGSAGVRAETQYF
TRBJ2-5,.,medium-sized,TRBV6-5,TGTGCCACCGGACCCCTCACATTAACCAGACAAGAGACCCAGTACTTC,CATGPLTLTRQETQYF
TRBJ1-1,.,.,TRBV7-9,TGTGCCAGCAGCTTAGGTTGGACTGAAGCTTTCTTT,CASSLGWTEAFF
TRBJ2-7,TRBD1,.,TRBV4-1,TGCGCCAGCAGCCAAGCAGGTACGGACAGGTGGGACGAGCAGTACTTC,CASSQAGTDRWDEQYF
TRBJ2-4,TRBD2,medium-sized,TRBV15,TGTGCCACCAGGGGGACTAGCAAGTCCAAAAACATTCAGTACTTC,CATRGTSKSKNIQYF
TRBJ1-5,TRBD1,few,TRBV20-1,TGCAGTGCTCCACCTCTACACCGGGACAGGAAAAATCAGCCCCAGCATTTT,CSAPPLHRDRKNQPQHF
TRBJ2-1,TRBD1,many,TRBV18,TGTGCCAGCTCATCAACCCCCCAGGGACAGTTTTTCTATGAGCAGTTCTTC,CASSSTPQGQFFYEQFF
TRBJ2-6,.,medium-sized,TRBV12-3/TRBV12-4,TGTGCCAGCAGCCGTGGGACTGCCTACTCTGGGGCCAACGTCCTGACTTTC,CASSRGTAYSGANVLTF
TRBJ2-2,TRBD2,.,TRBV6-5,TGTGCCAGCAGTGACGGACTAGCGGGGGCCTCCACCGGGGAGCTGTTTTTT,CASSDGLAGASTGELFF
TRBJ1-4,.,medium-sized,TRBV19,TGTGCCAGTAGTATAGACAGGGAGTACGGAAAACTGTTTTTT,CASSIDREYGKLFF
TRBJ1-5,TRBD1,medium-sized,TRBV12-3/TRBV12-4,TGTGCCAGCAGACAGGGGCCCAATCAGCCCCAGCATTTT,CASRQGPNQPQHF
TRBJ2-1,TRBD2,.,TRBV7-9,TGTGCCAGCAGCTCCGGACTAGCCGACAATGAGCAGTTCTTC,CASSSGLADNEQFF
TRBJ1-5,TRBD1,.,TRBV6-1,TGTGCCAGCAGTTGGCTGTTGCGGGGGACAGGCAATCAGCCCCAGCATTTT,CASSWLLRGTGNQPQHF
TRBJ2-3,TRBD2,once,TRBV6-4,TGTGCCAGCAAAGAACAGGGTGGGGACACCGGGGGGGCAAGGACGCAGTATTTT,CASKEQGGDTGGARTQYF
TRBJ1-1,.,many,TRBV5-6,TGTGCCAGCAGCTTTTTTGGGGGCAGTACTGAAGCTTTCTTT,CASSFFGGSTEAFF
TRBJ1-1,.,.,TRBV5-4,TGTGCCAGCAGCCAGCTCGAAGATATGGCGGTTGAAGCTTTCTTT,CASSQLEDMAVEAFF
TRBJ1-1,.,many,TRBV18,TGTGCCAGCTCACCAGGACGGAACACTGAAGCTTTCTTT,CASSPGRNTEAFF
TRBJ2-3,TRBD2,.,TRBV7-3,TGTGCCAGCAGCTATATTAGCGGGAGGGGTCCCACAGATACGCAGTATTTT,CASSYISGRGPTDTQYF
TRBJ1-1,.,.,TRBV5-1,TGCGCCAGCAGCTCCCATCCGGAGGGCACTGAAGCTTTCTTT,CASSSHPEGTEAFF
TRBJ2-7,.,many,TRBV6-5,TGTGCCAGCAGTGACTCCCTTGCCGCCGAGCAGTACTTC,CASSDSLAAEQYF
TRBJ1-2,TRBD1,medium-sized,TRBV19,TGTGCCAGTAGTGTGGACAGGGAATATGGCTACACCTTC,CASSVDREYGYTF
TRBJ2-2,.,medium-sized,TRBV5-4,TGTGCCAGCAGCTTAGGGACACAAAACACCGGGGAGCTGTTTTTT,CASSLGTQNTGELFF
TRBJ2-5,.,.,TRBV18,TGTGCCAGCTCACCGGCGCCCGATGGAGCCCTGTACTTC,CASSPAPDGALYF
TRBJ2-3,.,medium-sized,TRBV27,TGTGCCAACCTCAATCGGGACCTAGTTACAGATACGCAGTATTTT,CANLNRDLVTDTQYF
TRBJ2-3,TRBD2,.,TRBV4-2,TGTGCCAGCACCAGACTAGCGGGGGGCGGGGGAGATACGCAGTATTTT,CASTRLAGGGGDTQYF
TRBJ2-3,.,many,TRBV6-4,TGTGCCAGCAGTATTGCGGCGGAGAGCACAGATACGCAGTATTTT,CASSIAAESTDTQYF
TRBJ1-6,TRBD1,few,TRBV4-2,TGTGCCAGCAGCCCGGGACAGGATAATTCACCCCTCCACTTT,CASSPGQDNSPLHF
TRBJ1-2,.,medium-sized,TRBV19,TGTGCCAGTAGTTCCGGGATCTACACCTTC,CASSSGIYTF
TRBJ1-5,.,.,TRBV19,TGTGCCAGTAGTGGGGGCGCGTTGGGTCAGCCCCAGCATTTT,CASSGGALGQPQHF
TRBJ2-3,TRBD2,medium-sized,TRBV15,TGTGCCACCAGCAGATTCAACGGGGGGGCCATGGGTTCAGATACGCAGTATTTT,CATSRFNGGAMGSDTQYF
TRBJ1-1,.,.,TRBV7-2,TGTGCCAGCAGCCGGAGCGGGGGGCGAACTGAAGCTTTCTTT,CASSRSGGRTEAFF
TRBJ2-7,.,medium-sized,TRBV6-5,TGTGCCAGCAGTTACCGGATACCGTCAGGGGGGGACCCCTACGAGCAGTACTTC,CASSYRIPSGGDPYEQYF
TRBJ1-1,.,.,TRBV6-4,TGTGCCAGCAGTCAGACGGAACAGACTGAAGCTTTCTTT,CASSQTEQTEAFF
TRBJ1-2,TRBD1,.,TRBV29-1,TGCAGCGTTGGGGACAGGGGGCTGGGTGGCTACACCTTC,CSVGDRGLGGYTF
TRBJ2-3,TRBD2,medium-sized,TRBV19,TGTGCCAGTAGCCCCCCATATATAGCGGGACTGGCGGATACGCAGTATTTT,CASSPPYIAGLADTQYF
TRBJ2-7,TRBD2,medium-sized,TRBV5-1,TGCGCCAGCAGCTTGGCCGGCGGGACGGGAGGGACCTACGAGCAGTACTTC,CASSLAGGTGGTYEQYF
TRBJ2-1,.,medium-sized,TRBV29-1,TGCAGCGTACAGGGCTTCGCGGAACACAATGAGCAGTTCTTC,CSVQGFAEHNEQFF
TRBJ2-5,TRBD2,medium-sized,TRBV11-3,TGTGCCAGCAGCTACGGGACTAGCGGGGGGGGGACCCAGTACTTC,CASSYGTSGGGTQYF
TRBJ2-5,TRBD2,few,TRBV5-5,TGTGCCAGCAGCTTCTCTAGCGGGGGGTTCCAAGAGACCCAGTACTTC,CASSFSSGGFQETQYF